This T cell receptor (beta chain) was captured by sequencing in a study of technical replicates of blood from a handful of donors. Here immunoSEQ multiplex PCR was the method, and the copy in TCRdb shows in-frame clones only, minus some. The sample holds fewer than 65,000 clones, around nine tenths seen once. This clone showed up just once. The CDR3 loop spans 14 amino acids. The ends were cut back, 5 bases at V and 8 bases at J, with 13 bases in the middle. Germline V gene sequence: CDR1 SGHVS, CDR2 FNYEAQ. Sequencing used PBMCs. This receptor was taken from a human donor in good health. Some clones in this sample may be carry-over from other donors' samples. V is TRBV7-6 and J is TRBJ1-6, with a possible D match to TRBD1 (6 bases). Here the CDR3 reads CASSPRQVDSPLHF. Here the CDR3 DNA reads TGTGCCAGCAGCCCCCGACAGGTTGATTCACCCCTCCACTTT.